Listed here are 13 T cell receptor beta chains from one sample, sequenced in a study of regulatory T cells in long-lasting Graves disease. Researchers made TCR beta libraries by using iRepertoire HTBI primers and running Arm-PCR on CDR3 regions. TCRdb analysed the multiplex PCR reads with MiXCR anew, one entry per CDR3 protein. The sample contains around 420,000 distinct CDR3 sequences, roughly 15% of which appear only once. Time point given: newly diagnosed GD, antithyroid drugs for less than 3 months. PBMCs provided the RNA from which the TCR library was made. The data were also submitted as part of a second study, on T cells in Graves' hyperthyroidism and ophthalmopathy.

Here the sequenced sample was peripheral blood mononuclear cells (PBMCs), taken at new diagnosis, from a patient treated with antithyroid drugs. These receptors originate from a woman aged 40 to 50 with Graves disease.

The chain recombines TRBV10-1 with TRBJ2-2; 11 bases match TRBD2. The trim removed 6 bases at V and 5 bases at J, leaving 8 bases unmatched. Germline V gives CDR1 WNHNN, CDR2 SYGVQD (reference sequence). CDR3 length: 16 residues. CDR3 protein: CASSPRLAGRTGELFF. In nucleotides, the CDR3 is TGCGCCAGCAGCCCTAGACTAGCGGGACGGACCGGGGAGCTGTTTTTT.

This clonotype occurred many times. This chain uses TRBV12-3 or TRBV12-4 with TRBJ1-5; the D gene is possibly TRBD1 (6 bases). Trimming took 3 bases from V and 5 from J, leaving 17 bases between them. This CDR3 region has 16 residues. The CDR3 is CASSLSTGRDHQPQHF. CDR3 DNA: TGTGCCAGCAGTTTGTCGACAGGACGGGATCATCAGCCCCAGCATTTT.

This clonotype was observed at least ten times. V and J are TRBV28 and TRBJ2-1; D may be TRBD1 (6 bases). The CDR3 contains 16 residues. Germline CDR1 is MDHEN and CDR2 is SYDVKM. V dropped 2 bases and J dropped 4 bases, with 15 bases sitting between them. In DNA form, the CDR3 reads TGTGCCAGCAGTTTACTCGCAGGGGTCCAGTACAATGAGCAGTTCTTC. This encodes CASSLLAGVQYNEQFF.

This clonotype was seen at least ten times. The chain employs TRBV12-3 or TRBV12-4 and TRBJ2-1, with TRBD1 identical over 8 bases. Unmatched junction bases numbered 6, after V lost 6 bases and J lost 2 bases. This CDR3 has 15 amino acids. In nucleotides, the CDR3 is TGTGCCAGCAGGTCAACAGGGGGAGCCTACAATGAGCAGTTCTTC. The encoded protein is CASRSTGGAYNEQFF.

This clonotype appeared many times. The chain joins TRBV5-1 to TRBJ1-1; D remains unclear. Trimming stripped 5 bases from V and 1 base from J, with 6 bases between. This CDR3 region has 12 residues. The germline V gene encodes CDR1 SGHRS and CDR2 YFSETQ. This chain's CDR3 is CASRNTNTEAFF. The CDR3 DNA reads as TGCGCCAGCAGAAACACGAACACTGAAGCTTTCTTT.

V usage is TRBV9 and J usage is TRBJ2-7, with 8 positions matching TRBD2. V lost 0 bases and J lost 3; bases outside the gene matches: 5. From germline, CDR1 is SGDLS and CDR2 YYNGEE. There are 15 residues in the CDR3. CDR3 loop: CASSVEGLGDYEQYF. Written as DNA, the CDR3 is TGTGCCAGCAGCGTAGAGGGACTAGGGGACTACGAGCAGTACTTC.

This clonotype was detected ten times or more. The chain carries TRBV28 and TRBJ2-1; D remains ambiguous. The CDR3 extends over 11 amino acids. Deletions cut 2 bases from V and 13 bases from J, with 9 bases between. Germline-derived CDR1 and CDR2 are MDHEN and SYDVKM. CDR3 bases: TGTGCCAGCAGTTTAAGGGCCTTTCAGTTCTTC. Translation gives CASSLRAFQFF.

This chain links TRBV27 with TRBJ1-1; D remains ambiguous. The CDR3 extends over 14 amino acids. The V end was cut by 4 bases, the J end by 4 bases, with 13 bases between. The V gene's germline CDR1 is MNHEY and CDR2 SMNVEV (reference sequence). CDR3 coding DNA: TGTGCCAGCAGTTCAACTTCTCCGGGCACTGAAGCTTTCTTT. This translates into CASSSTSPGTEAFF.

The chain carries TRBV2 and TRBJ2-1; 7 bases match TRBD1. Trimming at V came to 6 bases and at J to 2 bases, leaving 1 base not matched to a gene. The CDR3 extends over 13 amino acids. Germline values: CDR1 SNHLY, CDR2 FYNNEI. The CDR3 spells CASRGTAYNEQFF. In nucleotides, the CDR3 is TGTGCCAGCAGGGGGACAGCCTACAATGAGCAGTTCTTC.

Many counts were recorded for this clonotype. The chain recombines TRBV28 with TRBJ1-2; a possible D gene is TRBD1 (6 bases). Germline loops: CDR1 MDHEN, CDR2 SYDVKM. Trimming took off 6 bases at V and 4 bases at J, with 21 bases between the two ends. The CDR3 extends over 16 amino acids. The CDR3 nucleotides are TGTGCCAGCAGAGTCGGACAGCACCAAAACCTCTATGGCTACACCTTC. It codes for CASRVGQHQNLYGYTF.

The CDR3 reads CASSLAGGSTEAFF. In nucleotides, the CDR3 is TGCGCCAGCAGCTTGGCGGGGGGCAGTACTGAAGCTTTCTTT. The V and J genes are TRBV5-1 and TRBJ1-1, with a weak D call TRBD1 (6 bases). Germline V lookup: CDR1 SGHRS, CDR2 YFSETQ. The CDR3 has 14 residues. Trimming shortened V by 0 bases and J by 5 bases, and 11 bases separated the two germline ends.

This clonotype has at least ten counts. This rearrangement joins TRBV11-3 to TRBJ2-7, with unresolved D. Trimming cost V 4 bases and J 2 bases, with 12 bases left between them. CDR1 is SGHNT, CDR2 YENEEA, per germline. The CDR3 totals 14 residues. CDR3 protein: CASSYDTFAYEQYF. DNA of the CDR3: TGTGCCAGCAGCTACGACACGTTTGCCTACGAGCAGTACTTC.

This clonotype came up many times. CDR3: CASSWGREETQYF. The CDR3 DNA reads as TGTGCCAGCAGCTGGGGACGAGAAGAGACCCAGTACTTC. The chain couples TRBV7-2 to TRBJ2-5; D possibly uses TRBD1 or TRBD2 (5 bases each). Germline V gives CDR1 SGHTA, CDR2 FQGNSA. Trimming took 4 bases from V and 3 from J, leaving 9 bases between them. This CDR3 is 13 amino acids long.